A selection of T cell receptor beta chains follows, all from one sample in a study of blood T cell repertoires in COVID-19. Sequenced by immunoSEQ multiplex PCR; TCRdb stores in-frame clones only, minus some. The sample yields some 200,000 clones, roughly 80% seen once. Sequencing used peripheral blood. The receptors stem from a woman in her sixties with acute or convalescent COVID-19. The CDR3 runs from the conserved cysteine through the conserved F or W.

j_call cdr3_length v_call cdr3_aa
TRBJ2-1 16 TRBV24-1 CATSDQTSGGWNEQFF
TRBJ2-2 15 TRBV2 CASSKTSTYTGELFF
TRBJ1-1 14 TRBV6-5 CASRRGQGRAEAFF
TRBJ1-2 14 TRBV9 CASSVGAPLGGYTF
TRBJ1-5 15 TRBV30 CAWSEGDRANVDQHF
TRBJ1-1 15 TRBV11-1 CASSLDLGTNTEAFF
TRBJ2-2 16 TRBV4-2 CASSQVGLANTGELFF
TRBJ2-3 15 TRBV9 CASSPGLDWVDTQYF
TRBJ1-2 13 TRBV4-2 CASSQDTVDGYTF
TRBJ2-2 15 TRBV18 CASSLGQKNTGELFF
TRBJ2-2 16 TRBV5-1 CASSLTLAGNTGELFF
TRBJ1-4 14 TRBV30 CAWSRDRASEKLFF
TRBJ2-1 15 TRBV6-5 CASSFGQGSYNEQFF
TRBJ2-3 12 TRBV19 CASGRVPDTQYF
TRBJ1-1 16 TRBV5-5 CASSLPGSWRNTEAFF
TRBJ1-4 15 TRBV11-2 CASSLTGGPNEKLFF
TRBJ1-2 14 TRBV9 CASSVGIESYGYTF
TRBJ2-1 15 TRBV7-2 CASSSLAGTYNEQFF
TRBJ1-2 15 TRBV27 CASSPGRAYNYGYTF
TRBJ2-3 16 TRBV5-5 CASSFGGGRSTDTQYF
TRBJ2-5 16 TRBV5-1 CASSEAGGFRRETQYF
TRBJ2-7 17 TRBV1 CTSPPGETSGGEQGGYF
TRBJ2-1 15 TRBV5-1 CASSLQGAAYNEQFF
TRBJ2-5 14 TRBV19 CASSPQGAAETQYF
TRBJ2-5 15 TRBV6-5 CASRSSNLPGQTQYF
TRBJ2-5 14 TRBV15 CATSRNRGQETQYF